These T cell receptor beta chains were read from a single sample in a study of T cells after yellow fever vaccination. TCRdb redid the calling of the 5' RACE reads with MiXCR, one entry per CDR3 protein. The sample shows about 350,000 distinct CDR3 sequences, around 12% of them seen only once. Source: CD4+ T cells sorted from PBMCs, taken 15 days after the yellow fever booster vaccination. The receptors shown here come from a man between 18 and 35 years old who received the YFV17D yellow fever vaccine. Both conserved end residues are part of each CDR3. D genes are given only for firm matches. Clone size is given for some rows only: seen once, a few or many times, or a class if the clone is expanded.

>TRBV6-1|many|TRBJ1-5|NA
TGTGCCAGCAGTGAAGGAGGGTATAGCAATCAGCCCCAGCATTTT
CASSEGGYSNQPQHF
>TRBV4-1|NA|TRBJ2-7|TRBD2
TGCGCCAGCAGTCCGAGCGGGGGGCGAACCTACGAGCAGTACTTC
CASSPSGGRTYEQYF
>TRBV5-1|few|TRBJ2-3|TRBD2
TGCGCCAGCAGCACCGGGACTAGCGGGGGAAACTACTATAGCACAGATACGCAGTATTTT
CASSTGTSGGNYYSTDTQYF
>TRBV2|NA|TRBJ1-5|TRBD1
TGTGCCAGCAGAGCGACCCGGGACAGGGGGTTACGGCAGCCCCAGCATTTT
CASRATRDRGLRQPQHF
>TRBV11-2|many|TRBJ1-1|NA
TGTGCCCCCCCCGGGGAGGGGAAGAATGAAGCTTTCTTT
CAPPGEGKNEAFF
>TRBV7-2|NA|TRBJ2-3|TRBD1
TGTGCCAGCAGCTTGGCAGGGGGCGTCGCAGATACGCAGTATTTT
CASSLAGGVADTQYF
>TRBV5-1|many|TRBJ2-1|TRBD2
TGCGCCAGCAGCTTCCTGGGACTAGCCCTATACAATGAGCAGTTCTTC
CASSFLGLALYNEQFF
>TRBV24-1|NA|TRBJ2-3|TRBD2
TGTGCCACCAGTGATCCAACGCCGGGGGGGTCTGGCACAGATACGCAGTATTTT
CATSDPTPGGSGTDTQYF
>TRBV9|few|TRBJ2-1|TRBD1
TGTGCCAGCAGCGTCAGGCCCCACCGGGACAGGGGCAATGAGCAGTTCTTC
CASSVRPHRDRGNEQFF
>TRBV6-1|NA|TRBJ1-4|NA
TGTGGTCGGCGGAGAGCAACTAATGAAAAACTGTTTTTT
CGRRRATNEKLFF
>TRBV4-3|few|TRBJ2-5|NA
TGCGCCAGCAGCCAAGATTATAATAAGAAAGAGACCCAGTACTTC
CASSQDYNKKETQYF
>TRBV11-2|NA|TRBJ2-3|NA
TGTGCCAGCAGCTTAGTCCGGGGGGCGTCAGATACGCAGTATTTT
CASSLVRGASDTQYF
>TRBV7-2|few|TRBJ1-1|TRBD1
TGTGCCAGCAGCCTATGGGACAGGGACAGCCGAGGGGCCACCCCTGAAGCTTTCTTT
CASSLWDRDSRGATPEAFF
>TRBV3-1|NA|TRBJ2-5|NA
TGTGCCAGCAGCCCATCACTGTACCAAGAGACCCAGTACTTC
CASSPSLYQETQYF
>TRBV12-3/TRBV12-4|NA|TRBJ2-1|NA
TGTGCCAGCAGTTTAGGGGGAATAGGAAATGAGCAGTTCTTC
CASSLGGIGNEQFF
>TRBV7-2|NA|TRBJ2-2|TRBD2
TGTGCCAGCAGCTTTAGCGGGGGGGCGGTCCCCGGGGAGCTGTTTTTT
CASSFSGGAVPGELFF
>TRBV20-1|NA|TRBJ1-4|NA
TGCAGTGCCGGGGAGGGAGGAAATGAAAAACTGTTTTTT
CSAGEGGNEKLFF
>TRBV7-9|few|TRBJ2-1|NA
TGTGCCAGCAGCCGCGAGGGGACGGAGCAGTTCTTC
CASSREGTEQFF
>TRBV10-3|few|TRBJ2-3|NA
TGTGCCATCAGTGACTCCCAGGGCGGGACAGATACGCAGTATTTT
CAISDSQGGTDTQYF
>TRBV5-1|few|TRBJ2-5|TRBD2
TGCGCCAGCAGCTTGGTTCCGGGACTAGAAGAGACCCAGTACTTC
CASSLVPGLEETQYF
>TRBV29-1|many|TRBJ1-5|NA
TGCAGCGTTGTTTTGGGATCAACAGACAATCAGCCCCAGCATTTT
CSVVLGSTDNQPQHF
>TRBV5-1|few|TRBJ2-1|TRBD2
TGCGCCAGCAGCCTGGCAGGACTAGTGCAATTTGATGAGCAGTTCTTC
CASSLAGLVQFDEQFF
>TRBV27|few|TRBJ2-1|NA
TGTGCCAGCAGTTCTGGGGCGGGGAGTCATCTTAACAATGAGCAGTTCTTC
CASSSGAGSHLNNEQFF
>TRBV7-9|NA|TRBJ2-5|TRBD2
TGTGCCAGCAGCTTAGATCGGACTAGCGGGCAGGTTGGGACCCAGTACTTC
CASSLDRTSGQVGTQYF
>TRBV7-2|few|TRBJ1-2|NA
TGTGCCAGCAGTTCTATCAGCACGATCTATGGCTACACCTTC
CASSSISTIYGYTF
>TRBV3-1|few|TRBJ1-1|NA
TGTGCCAGCAGCCCCTACCCCCCGGTTGAAGCTTTCTTT
CASSPYPPVEAFF
>TRBV28|few|TRBJ2-3|TRBD1
TGTGCCAGCAGTTTATCTGGCAGGGGGCCGGCAGATACGCAGTATTTT
CASSLSGRGPADTQYF
>TRBV5-1|few|TRBJ1-6|NA
TGCGCCAGCAGCTTTGGGCATTTGAGCTCCTATAATTCACCCCTCCACTTT
CASSFGHLSSYNSPLHF
>TRBV6-1|NA|TRBJ1-5|TRBD1
TGTGCCAGCAGTGATTCCCGGGACAGGGGGAGACAGCCCCAGCATTTT
CASSDSRDRGRQPQHF
>TRBV7-2|NA|TRBJ1-2|TRBD1
TGTGCCAGCAGCACCGGGACAGGGGTGGGTTGGGGCTACACCTTC
CASSTGTGVGWGYTF
>TRBV5-5|few|TRBJ2-7|TRBD2
TGTGCCAGCAGCGCCCTAACTAGCGGGGGGTACGAGCAGTACTTC
CASSALTSGGYEQYF
>TRBV18|few|TRBJ1-5|TRBD1
TGTGCCAGCTCAGACAGGGCGGATCAGCCCCAGCATTTT
CASSDRADQPQHF
>TRBV27|NA|TRBJ2-2|NA
TGTGCCAGCAGTGCCACCGGGGCCGGCACCGGGGAGCTGTTTTTT
CASSATGAGTGELFF
>TRBV5-1|many|TRBJ2-5|TRBD2
TGCGCCAGCAGCTTGGGCGGGGGTCCGCAAGAGACCCAGTACTTC
CASSLGGGPQETQYF
>TRBV5-1|NA|TRBJ1-6|NA
TGCGCCAGCAGCTTGGACGGGCCGAGCTCCTATAATTCACCCCTCCACTTT
CASSLDGPSSYNSPLHF
>TRBV11-2|few|TRBJ2-1|NA
TGTGCCAGCAGCTTAGATCGGGGGCGAGCGCAGTTCTTC
CASSLDRGRAQFF
>TRBV7-2|many|TRBJ2-2|NA
TGTGCCAGCAGCTTAGGGTCCAGGGACACCGGGGAGCTGTTTTTT
CASSLGSRDTGELFF
>TRBV7-6|NA|TRBJ2-5|TRBD2
TGTGCCAGCAGCTTAGGTAGCGGGAAAGAGACCCAGTACTTC
CASSLGSGKETQYF
>TRBV15|NA|TRBJ2-7|NA
TGTGCCACCAGCAGAGGACAGCTATCCTACGAGCAGTACTTC
CATSRGQLSYEQYF
>TRBV10-3|NA|TRBJ1-5|TRBD1
TGTGCCATCAGGGGACAGGAAAATCAGCCCCAGCATTTT
CAIRGQENQPQHF
>TRBV7-9|many|TRBJ1-3|NA
TGTGCCAGCAGCTTAGAGGGAAACACCATATATTTT
CASSLEGNTIYF
>TRBV12-3/TRBV12-4|NA|TRBJ2-2|NA
TGTGCCAGCGGCGGAGGCGGGGAGCTGTTTTTT
CASGGGGELFF
>TRBV24-1|NA|TRBJ2-1|NA
TGTGCCACCAGTGATCCGACAAGGCAGTTCTTC
CATSDPTRQFF
>TRBV11-2|NA|TRBJ1-1|TRBD1
TGTGCCAGCAGCAAGTCCACAGGGGGGACTGAAGCTTTCTTT
CASSKSTGGTEAFF
>TRBV5-1|NA|TRBJ2-5|TRBD1
TGCGCCAGCAGCTTCGGGGGGACAGGGGAAGAGACCCAGTACTTC
CASSFGGTGEETQYF
>TRBV5-1|few|TRBJ2-7|NA
TGCGCCAGCAGCTTGGATTCGGAGGGCGAGCAGTACTTC
CASSLDSEGEQYF
>TRBV5-1|NA|TRBJ1-5|NA
TGCGCCAGCAGCTTGGACAGTCCTAATCAGCCCCAGCATTTT
CASSLDSPNQPQHF
>TRBV12-3/TRBV12-4|few|TRBJ1-5|NA
TGTGCCAGCAGTTTTGGCAGGGGAATAAATCAGCCCCAGCATTTT
CASSFGRGINQPQHF
>TRBV13|few|TRBJ2-5|NA
TGTGCCAGCAGCTCCGGGGGCCGGCTGGAGACCCAGTACTTC
CASSSGGRLETQYF
>TRBV4-3|few|TRBJ1-5|NA
TGCGCCAGCAGCCGAACCCCCGACCAGCCCCAGCATTTT
CASSRTPDQPQHF
>TRBV15|NA|TRBJ2-1|TRBD2
TGTGCCACCAGCAGACCTAGCGGGGCTTTCGGTGAGCAGTTCTTC
CATSRPSGAFGEQFF